Shown below are 18 T cell receptor beta chains from a single sample sequenced in a study of T cell responses to AZD1222 COVID-19 vaccine. Clones were sequenced by immunoSEQ multiplex PCR, and TCRdb holds only the in-frame ones, with some missing. This table has around 140,000 clones, 70% to 90% appearing once. The sample consisted of peripheral blood, taken 28 days after the second dose of the MenACWY control vaccine. Source of these receptors: an adult who received the MenACWY meningococcal vaccine as a control.

The rearrangement joins TRBV5-1 to TRBJ2-7; perhaps TRBD2 as D (6 bases). Germline V gives CDR1 SGHRS, CDR2 YFSETQ. The ends were cut back, 4 bases at V and 4 bases at J, with 18 bases in the middle. This CDR3 has 15 residues. In nucleotides, the CDR3 is TGCGCCAGCAGCGCAATCCGGGGAGGTTTGTACGAGCAGTACTTC. Translation: CASSAIRGGLYEQYF.

The rearrangement joins TRBV29-1 to TRBJ1-1, with D unresolved. The CDR3 consists of 14 residues. Germline lookup yields CDR1 SQVTM and CDR2 ANQGSEA. Trimming took off 1 base at V and 1 base at J, with 10 bases between the two ends. The CDR3, as DNA: TGCAGCGTTGAAGTGCGGGGTACGAACACTGAAGCTTTCTTT. Residues: CSVEVRGTNTEAFF. Full variable domain (remainder filled in from reference TRBV29-1 and TRBJ1-1): SAVISQKPSRDICQRGTSLTIQCQVDSQVTMMFWYRQQPGQSLTLIATANQGSEATYESGFVIDKFPISRPNLTFSTLTVSNMSPEDSSIYLCSVEVRGTNTEAFFGQGTRLTVV.

The CDR3 reads CATSERTRGTASYEQYF. For the CDR3, the DNA is TGTGCCACCAGTGAGCGGACTCGCGGGACAGCTTCCTACGAGCAGTACTTC. The chain has TRBV24-1 and TRBJ2-7, with D possibly TRBD1 on 7 matching bases. The germline CDR1 and CDR2 sequences are KGHDR and SFDVKD. V was trimmed by 4 bases and J by 1 base, leaving 19 bases between them. The CDR3 spans 17 residues.

The chain links TRBV19 to TRBJ2-3; 8 nucleotides agree with TRBD2. Germline V lookup: CDR1 LNHDA, CDR2 SQIVND (reference sequence). The V segment lost 4 bases and the J segment 5 bases; nucleotides outside the gene matches: 8. The CDR3 runs to 15 residues. The CDR3 DNA follows: TGTGCCAGTAGTAGGCTAGCGGGCTCTGGAGATACGCAGTATTTT. Translating it yields CASSRLAGSGDTQYF.

This chain uses TRBV7-2 with TRBJ2-7; possible D gene TRBD1, 5 bases. Germline CDR1 and CDR2: SGHTA and FQGNSA. The V gene lost 3 bases and the J gene lost 3 bases, with 12 bases spanning the gap. The CDR3 has 14 amino acids. This chain's CDR3 is CASSFRGQNYEQYF. In nucleotides, the CDR3 is TGTGCCAGCAGCTTTAGGGGCCAGAACTACGAGCAGTACTTC.

The CDR3 loop is CASSLAWTSPGEQFF. CDR3 bases: TGTGCCAGCAGCTTAGCGTGGACTAGTCCCGGTGAGCAGTTCTTC. This chain links TRBV7-2 with TRBJ2-1, with TRBD2 matching over 7 bases. The germline V gene encodes CDR1 SGHTA and CDR2 FQGNSA. The CDR3 sequence is 15 residues long. Trimming at V came to 0 bases and at J to 9 bases, leaving 8 bases not matched to a gene. Supplemented by reference TRBV7-2 and TRBJ2-1, the full variable domain reads GAGVSQSPSNKVTEKGKDVELRCDPISGHTALYWYRQSLGQGLEFLIYFQGNSAPDKSGLPSDRFSAERTGGSVSTLTIQRTQQEDSAVYLCASSLAWTSPGEQFFGPGTRLTVL.

This clone came up once. V is TRBV30 and J is TRBJ1-2; TRBD1 agrees at 9 bases. V lost 2 bases and J lost 6; bases outside the gene matches: 1. Germline loops: CDR1 GTSNPN, CDR2 SVGIG (reference sequence). The length of the CDR3 is 12 residues. This CDR3 reads CAWSRTGDGYTF. CDR3 nucleotide sequence: TGTGCCTGGAGTCGGACAGGGGATGGCTACACCTTC.

The V gene is TRBV4-3, the J gene TRBJ1-1; D ambiguous. The CDR3 runs to 13 residues. Looked up from germline, CDR1 is LGHNA and CDR2 is YSLEER. The ends were cut back, 1 base at V and 4 bases at J, with 7 bases in the middle. As DNA, the CDR3 is TGCGCCAGCAGCCAAGTTGAGGGCACTGAAGCTTTCTTT. As protein: CASSQVEGTEAFF.

The chain combines TRBV7-2 with TRBJ1-5, with D unclear. This CDR3 is built from 12 residues. The V end was cut by 5 bases, the J end by 4 bases, with 6 bases between. From germline, CDR1 is SGHTA and CDR2 FQGNSA. This CDR3 is CASSEANQPQHF. For the CDR3, the DNA is TGTGCCAGCAGCGAGGCAAATCAGCCCCAGCATTTT. Full variable domain (missing parts from reference TRBV7-2 and TRBJ1-5): GAGVSQSPSNKVTEKGKDVELRCDPISGHTALYWYRQSLGQGLEFLIYFQGNSAPDKSGLPSDRFSAERTGGSVSTLTIQRTQQEDSAVYLCASSEANQPQHFGDGTRLSIL.

The gene calls are TRBV4-3 and TRBJ1-2; a weak D match, TRBD1 (6 bases). The V end was cut by 3 bases, the J end by 3 bases, with 11 bases between. The CDR3 length is 14 residues. Germline V gene data show CDR1 as LGHNA and CDR2 as YSLEER. The CDR3 protein is CASSQGYRDYGYTF. For the CDR3, the DNA is TGCGCCAGCAGCCAGGGGTACAGGGACTATGGCTACACCTTC.

CDR3 in DNA: TGTGCCAGCAGAAGACAGTCCAACACTGAAGCTTTCTTT. Translation: CASRRQSNTEAFF. The chain combines TRBV6-5 with TRBJ1-1, with a weak D call TRBD1 (5 bases). CDR1 is MNHEY, CDR2 SVGAGI, per germline. V dropped 6 bases and J dropped 2 bases, with 10 bases sitting between them. CDR3 size: 13 residues.

The chain uses TRBV4-1 and TRBJ2-7; D perhaps matches TRBD2 (6 bases). V lost 5 bases and J lost 7, with 21 bases in between. The CDR3 has 15 residues. In germline, CDR1 is MGHRA, CDR2 YSYEKL. The CDR3 loop is CASSLLAGGFYEQYF. The CDR3 DNA reads TGCGCCAGCAGCTTACTGGCTGGGGGGTTTTATGAGCAGTACTTC.

The chain links TRBV11-3 to TRBJ2-7; D might be TRBD2 (5 bases). The CDR3 is made up of 13 amino acids. Trimming shortened V by 1 base and J by 3 bases, and 7 bases separated the two germline ends. The germline CDR1 and CDR2 sequences are SGHNT and YENEEA. The CDR3 is CASSLGTLYEQYF. CDR3 bases: TGTGCCAGCAGCTTAGGGACTCTCTACGAGCAGTACTTC.

The chain is built from TRBV10-3 and TRBJ2-2, with TRBD2 matching 10 bases. This CDR3 contains 16 residues. Germline lookup yields CDR1 ENHRY and CDR2 SYGVKD. V lost 10 bases, J lost 5 bases, and 13 bases stayed unmatched. The CDR3 here is CATLTWLAGVTGELFF. The CDR3 nucleotides are TGTGCCACTCTTACCTGGCTAGCGGGAGTGACCGGGGAGCTGTTTTTT.

This clone was observed a single time. This chain uses TRBV27 with TRBJ1-1, with D possibly matching TRBD1 (5 bases). The V end lost 3 bases, the J end lost 6 bases, and 11 bases lay between the germline ends. The CDR3 is made up of 13 amino acids. Germline V gives CDR1 MNHEY, CDR2 SMNVEV (reference sequence). The CDR3: CASSLVQVAEAFF. In nucleotides, the CDR3 is TGTGCCAGCAGTTTGGTACAGGTCGCTGAAGCTTTCTTT.

This chain links TRBV28 with TRBJ1-5; perhaps TRBD1 as D (5 bases). CDR1 is MDHEN, CDR2 SYDVKM, per germline. The CDR3 extends over 15 amino acids. Between the trimmed V and J ends, which lost 5 bases and 3 bases, there was a span of 14 bases. In nucleotides, the CDR3 is TGTGCCAGCAGTGATCTGAGGGGTGTCAATCAGCCCCAGCATTTT. Translated: CASSDLRGVNQPQHF.

The V call is TRBV19, the J call TRBJ2-7; TRBD1 matches at 8 bases. CDR3 length: 15 residues. CDR1 and CDR2 (germline): LNHDA, SQIVND (reference sequence). Germline trimming cut 1 base from V and 7 bases from J; bases unmatched to any gene: 9. The CDR3 here is CASSIALGRGHEQYF. The CDR3 DNA follows: TGTGCCAGTAGTATAGCCCTGGGCAGGGGGCATGAGCAGTACTTC.

This sequence joins TRBV19 and TRBJ1-2, with 8 positions matching TRBD1. The germline V gene has CDR1 LNHDA and CDR2 SQIVND (reference sequence). The CDR3 length is 18 residues. V gave up 3 bases and J gave up 2 bases; unmatched junction bases: 14. CDR3 in DNA: TGTGCCAGTAGTATGATTCTAGGCAGGGGGCCTTCAAACTATGGCTACACCTTC. It encodes CASSMILGRGPSNYGYTF.